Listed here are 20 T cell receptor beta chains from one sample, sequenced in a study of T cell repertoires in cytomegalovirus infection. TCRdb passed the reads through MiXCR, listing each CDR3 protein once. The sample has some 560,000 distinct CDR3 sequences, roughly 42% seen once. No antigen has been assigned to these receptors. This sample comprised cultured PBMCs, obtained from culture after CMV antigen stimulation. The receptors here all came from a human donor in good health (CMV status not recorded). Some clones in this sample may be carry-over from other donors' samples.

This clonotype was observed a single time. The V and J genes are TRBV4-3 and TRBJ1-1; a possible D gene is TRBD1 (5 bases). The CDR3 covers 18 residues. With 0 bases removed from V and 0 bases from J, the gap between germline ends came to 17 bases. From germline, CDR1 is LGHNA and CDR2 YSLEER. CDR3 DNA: TGCGCCAGCAGCCAAGAAAGATGGGGGGGTCTCTTGAACACTGAAGCTTTCTTT. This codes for CASSQERWGGLLNTEAFF.

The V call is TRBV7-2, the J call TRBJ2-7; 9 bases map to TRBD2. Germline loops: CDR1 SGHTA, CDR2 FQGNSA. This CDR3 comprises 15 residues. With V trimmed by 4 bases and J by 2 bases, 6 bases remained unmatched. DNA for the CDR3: TGTGCCAGCAGCTCCGTAGCGGGGGTGACCTACGAGCAGTACTTC. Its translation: CASSSVAGVTYEQYF. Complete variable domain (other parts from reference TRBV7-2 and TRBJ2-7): GAGVSQSPSNKVTEKGKDVELRCDPISGHTALYWYRQSLGQGLEFLIYFQGNSAPDKSGLPSDRFSAERTGGSVSTLTIQRTQQEDSAVYLCASSSVAGVTYEQYFGPGTRLTVT.

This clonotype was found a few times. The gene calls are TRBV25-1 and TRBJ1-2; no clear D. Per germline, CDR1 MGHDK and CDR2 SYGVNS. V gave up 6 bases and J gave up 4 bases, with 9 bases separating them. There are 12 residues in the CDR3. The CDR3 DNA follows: TGTGCCAGCAGGGGGTCCGGCTATGGCTACACCTTC. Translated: CASRGSGYGYTF.

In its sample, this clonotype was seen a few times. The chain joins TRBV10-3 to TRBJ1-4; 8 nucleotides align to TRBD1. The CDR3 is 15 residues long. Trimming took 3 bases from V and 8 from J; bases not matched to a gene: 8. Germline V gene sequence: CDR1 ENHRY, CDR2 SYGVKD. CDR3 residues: CAISERQGSSEKLFF. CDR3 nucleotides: TGTGCCATCAGTGAACGACAGGGGAGCAGCGAAAAACTGTTTTTT.

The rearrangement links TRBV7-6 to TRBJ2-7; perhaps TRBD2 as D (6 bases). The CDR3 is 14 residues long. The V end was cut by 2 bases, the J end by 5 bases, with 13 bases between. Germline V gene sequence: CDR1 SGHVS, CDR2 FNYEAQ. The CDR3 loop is CASSLPAGGNEQYF. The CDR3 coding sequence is TGTGCCAGCAGCTTACCCGCCGGGGGTAACGAGCAGTACTTC.

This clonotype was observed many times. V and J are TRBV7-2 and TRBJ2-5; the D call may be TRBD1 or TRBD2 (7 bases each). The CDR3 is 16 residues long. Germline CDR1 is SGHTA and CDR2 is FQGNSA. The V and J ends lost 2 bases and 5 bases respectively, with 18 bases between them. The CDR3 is CASSLQGGAGGETQYF. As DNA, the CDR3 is TGTGCCAGCAGCTTACAGGGGGGGGCAGGTGGGGAGACCCAGTACTTC. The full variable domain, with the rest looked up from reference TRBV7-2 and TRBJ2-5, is GAGVSQSPSNKVTEKGKDVELRCDPISGHTALYWYRQSLGQGLEFLIYFQGNSAPDKSGLPSDRFSAERTGGSVSTLTIQRTQQEDSAVYLCASSLQGGAGGETQYFGPGTRLLVL.

CDR3: CSAVGLAGAGSDEQFF. In DNA, the CDR3 is TGCAGTGCTGTGGGACTAGCGGGAGCTGGTTCGGATGAGCAGTTCTTC. This sequence joins TRBV20-1 and TRBJ2-1; 14 bases align to TRBD2. The CDR3 spans 16 residues. In germline, CDR1 is DFQATT, CDR2 SNEGSKA (reference sequence). Losses at the gene ends were 5 bases for V and 8 bases for J; bases not matched to a gene: 11.

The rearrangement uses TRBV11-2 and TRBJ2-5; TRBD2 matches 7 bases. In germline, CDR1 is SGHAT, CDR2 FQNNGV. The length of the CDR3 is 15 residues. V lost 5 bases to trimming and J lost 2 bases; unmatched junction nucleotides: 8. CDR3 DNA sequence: TGTGCCAGCAGCCCACAGCGGGGCTTGCAAGAGACCCAGTACTTC. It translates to CASSPQRGLQETQYF.

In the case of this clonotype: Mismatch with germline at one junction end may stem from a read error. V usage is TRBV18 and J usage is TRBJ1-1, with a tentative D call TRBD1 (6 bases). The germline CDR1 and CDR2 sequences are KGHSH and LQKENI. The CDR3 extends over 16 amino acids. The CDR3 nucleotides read TGTGCCATCTCACCGTCGGGGGCGCAACGGGGCACTGAAGCTTTCTTT. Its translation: CAISPSGAQRGTEAFF.

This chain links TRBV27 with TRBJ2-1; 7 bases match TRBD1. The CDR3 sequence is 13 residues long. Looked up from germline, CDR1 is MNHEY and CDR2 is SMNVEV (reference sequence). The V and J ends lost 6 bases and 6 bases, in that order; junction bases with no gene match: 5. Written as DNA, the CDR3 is TGTGCCAGCAGCTCAGGGGACAGCAATGAGCAGTTCTTC. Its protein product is CASSSGDSNEQFF.

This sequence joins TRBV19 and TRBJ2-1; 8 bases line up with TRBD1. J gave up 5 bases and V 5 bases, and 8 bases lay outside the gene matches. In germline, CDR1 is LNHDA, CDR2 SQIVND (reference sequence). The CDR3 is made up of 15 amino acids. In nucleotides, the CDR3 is TGTGCCAGTAGTTCCTCCCGGGACAGGCACAATGAGCAGTTCTTC. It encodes CASSSSRDRHNEQFF.

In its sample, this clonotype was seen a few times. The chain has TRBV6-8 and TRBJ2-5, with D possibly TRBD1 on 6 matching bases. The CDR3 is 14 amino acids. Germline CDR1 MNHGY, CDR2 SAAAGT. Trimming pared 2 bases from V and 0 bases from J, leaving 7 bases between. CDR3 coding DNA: TGTGCCAGCAGTTACAGGGGGTACCAAGAGACCCAGTACTTC. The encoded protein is CASSYRGYQETQYF.

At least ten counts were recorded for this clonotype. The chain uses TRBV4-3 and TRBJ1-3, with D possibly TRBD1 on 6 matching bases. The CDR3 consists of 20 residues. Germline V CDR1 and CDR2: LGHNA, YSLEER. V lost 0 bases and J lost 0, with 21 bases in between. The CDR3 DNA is TGCGCCAGCAGCCAAGATTTTGGGGAGGACAGCCTTTTCTCTGGAAACACCATATATTTT. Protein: CASSQDFGEDSLFSGNTIYF.

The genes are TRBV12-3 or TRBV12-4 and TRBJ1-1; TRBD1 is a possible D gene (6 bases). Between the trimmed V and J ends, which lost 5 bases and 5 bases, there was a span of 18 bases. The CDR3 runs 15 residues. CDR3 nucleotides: TGTGCCAGCAGTCCAATAGGGGGTGAGTGGACTGAAGCTTTCTTT. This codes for CASSPIGGEWTEAFF.

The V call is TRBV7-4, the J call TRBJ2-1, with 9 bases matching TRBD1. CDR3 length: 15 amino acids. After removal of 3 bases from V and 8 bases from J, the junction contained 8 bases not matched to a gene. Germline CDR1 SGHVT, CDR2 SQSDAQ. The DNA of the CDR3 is TGTGCCAGCAGCTTCACCGGGACAGGGTCCGATGAGCAGTTCTTC. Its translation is CASSFTGTGSDEQFF.

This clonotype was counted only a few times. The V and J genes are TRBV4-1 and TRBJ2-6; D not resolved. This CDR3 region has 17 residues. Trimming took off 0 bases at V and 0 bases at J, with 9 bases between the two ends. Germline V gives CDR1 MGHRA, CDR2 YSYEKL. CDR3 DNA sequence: TGCGCCAGCAGCCAAGATCCTCCAGCCTCTGGGGCCAACGTCCTGACTTTC. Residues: CASSQDPPASGANVLTF.

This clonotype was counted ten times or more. CDR3 DNA: TGTGCCAGCAGCCTACTACTATCTGGGGCCAACGTCCTGACTTTC. It encodes CASSLLLSGANVLTF. This chain links TRBV7-2 with TRBJ2-6; D uncertain. From germline, CDR1 is SGHTA and CDR2 FQGNSA. Trimming took 5 bases from V and 1 from J, leaving 9 bases between them. CDR3 length: 15 residues.

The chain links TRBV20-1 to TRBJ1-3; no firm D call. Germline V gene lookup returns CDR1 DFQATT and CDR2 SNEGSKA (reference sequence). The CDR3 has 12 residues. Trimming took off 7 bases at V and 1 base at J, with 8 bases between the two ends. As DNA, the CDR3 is TGCAGTGTCCAGCGGTCTGGAAACACCATATATTTT. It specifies CSVQRSGNTIYF.

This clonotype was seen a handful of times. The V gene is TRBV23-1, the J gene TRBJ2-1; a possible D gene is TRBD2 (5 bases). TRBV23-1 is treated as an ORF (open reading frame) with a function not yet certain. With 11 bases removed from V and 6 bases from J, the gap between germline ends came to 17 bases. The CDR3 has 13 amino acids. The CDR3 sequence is CAPFTGKGNEQFF. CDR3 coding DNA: TGCGCCCCCTTCACGGGAAAGGGCAATGAGCAGTTCTTC.

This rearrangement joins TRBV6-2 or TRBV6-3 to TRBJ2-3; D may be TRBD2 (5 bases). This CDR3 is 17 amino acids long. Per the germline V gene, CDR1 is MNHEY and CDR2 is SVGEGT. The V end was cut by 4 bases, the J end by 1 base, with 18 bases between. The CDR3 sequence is CASSFPSGSDGTDTQYF. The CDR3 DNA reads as TGTGCCAGCAGTTTCCCCAGCGGTTCTGATGGCACAGATACGCAGTATTTT.